This T cell receptor beta chain came from a study of Ad26.COV2.S vaccination and SARS-CoV-2 variants. Measured with immunoSEQ multiplex PCR; TCRdb has only the in-frame clones, and not every one. Here the sample spans over 250,000 clones, 70% to 90% being singletons. Treatment here: around 19 received Ad26.COV2.S at low or high dose, single or two shots; 5 received placebo; per-sample allocation not given. Each sample was drawn 63 days after the first injection (of vaccine or placebo). Between the trimmed V and J ends, which lost 5 bases and 4 bases, there was a span of 6 bases. CDR1 and CDR2 (germline): WNHNN, SYGVQD (reference sequence). The CDR3 length is 11 residues.

This TCR came from a person between 18 and 60 years old who received the Ad26.COV2.S COVID-19 vaccine or a placebo. The sequencing here drew on peripheral blood, taken in a trial of Ad26.COV2.S vaccine versus placebo. V usage is TRBV10-1 and J usage is TRBJ2-7; a weak D match, TRBD2 (5 bases). This CDR3 reads CASSPGYEQYF. The CDR3 nucleotides are TGCGCCAGCAGTCCGGGGTACGAGCAGTACTTC.